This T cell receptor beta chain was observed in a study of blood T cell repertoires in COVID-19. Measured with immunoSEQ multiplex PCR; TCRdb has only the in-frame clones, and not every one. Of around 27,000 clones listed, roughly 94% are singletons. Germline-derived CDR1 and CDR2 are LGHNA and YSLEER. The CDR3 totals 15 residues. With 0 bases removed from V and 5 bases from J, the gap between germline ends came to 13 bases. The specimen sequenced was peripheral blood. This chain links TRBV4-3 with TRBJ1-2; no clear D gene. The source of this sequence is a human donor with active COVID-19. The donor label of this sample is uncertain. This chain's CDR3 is CASSQDSWARYGYTF. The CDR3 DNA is TGCGCCAGCAGCCAAGATTCTTGGGCGCGTTATGGCTACACCTTC.